The 21 T cell receptor beta chains reported below all come from one sample, sequenced in a study of blood T cells in healthy people across ages (dated by TCRdb to between 2014 and 2017). Library preparation was by 5' RACE. This sample was sequenced with an Illumina HiSeq 2500. A second PCR of roughly 7 to 11 cycles was performed with a sample-barcoded 5' primer and a J-beta primer mix. TCRdb ran its own pipeline on the public reads, namely fastp trimming at Q25 and MiXCR clone calling, and kept in-frame beta chains. Each record represents a unique CDR3 protein, reported with the most common genes and DNA among its rows. Recorded for this sample are approximately 580,000 distinct CDR3 sequences; 24% of them occurred a single time. The ten largest account for roughly 9% of the sample. These data also featured in a second study, about T cells of mothers and their children.

The sequenced material came from blood. These receptor sequences come from a boy younger than 18 in good health.

This clonotype was picked up a small number of times. This sequence joins TRBV4-3 and TRBJ2-1; TRBD2 matches at 11 bases. The germline V gene encodes CDR1 LGHNA and CDR2 YSLEER. The CDR3 is 18 residues long. V shed 0 bases, J shed 4 bases, and the junction held 8 bases outside the gene matches. CDR3 sequence: CASSQDRASGGWYNEQFF. The CDR3 nucleotides are TGCGCCAGCAGCCAAGATAGGGCTAGCGGGGGGTGGTACAATGAGCAGTTCTTC.

This clonotype has only a few counts. The junction departs from the called germline gene at one end, perhaps through a read error. V is TRBV4-2 and J is TRBJ1-2, with D possibly being TRBD1 (5 bases). The CDR3 has 14 residues. The germline gives CDR1 LGHNA, CDR2 YNFKEQ. The CDR3 DNA follows: TGTGCCAACAGCCAAGGTGTGGGGCGCTATGGCTACACCTTC. Its protein is CANSQGVGRYGYTF.

The chain joins TRBV29-1 to TRBJ2-5; the D is unclear. The CDR3 has 12 amino acids. Germline CDR1 is SQVTM and CDR2 is ANQGSEA. V was pared by 0 bases and J by 7 bases, with 9 bases between. The CDR3 coding sequence is TGCAGCGTTGAAGATTGGGTGGGGACCCAGTACTTC. It codes for CSVEDWVGTQYF.

The chain uses TRBV27 and TRBJ1-6; D gene ambiguous. Germline V gene data show CDR1 as MNHEY and CDR2 as SMNVEV (reference sequence). V was cut by 3 bases and J by 6 bases, with 9 bases left in between. The CDR3 runs to 14 residues. CDR3 protein: CASSLQTTNSPLHF. DNA for the CDR3: TGTGCCAGCAGTTTGCAGACGACTAATTCACCCCTCCACTTT.

The chain joins TRBV7-8 to TRBJ2-7, with 13 bases matching TRBD2. CDR3 length: 16 amino acids. J gave up 2 bases and V 5 bases, and 6 bases lay outside the gene matches. CDR1 and CDR2 (germline): SGHVS, FQNEAQ. The CDR3 region is CASSPQLAGGTYEQYF. The CDR3 region has the DNA TGTGCCAGCAGCCCTCAACTAGCGGGGGGGACCTACGAGCAGTACTTC.

This clonotype was counted a few times. J is TRBJ1-5 and V is TRBV18, with D tentatively TRBD1 (5 bases). Germline V gives CDR1 KGHSH, CDR2 LQKENI. The CDR3 extends over 17 amino acids. Between the trimmed V and J ends, which lost 3 bases and 1 base, there was a span of 16 bases. This CDR3 is CASSPPLVGGSNQPQHF. The CDR3 nucleotides are TGTGCCAGCTCACCGCCGCTGGTCGGGGGGAGCAATCAGCCCCAGCATTTT.

This clonotype was seen a handful of times. CDR3 amino acids: CASSYGSFAFF. As DNA, the CDR3 is TGTGCCAGCAGTTATGGTTCTTTCGCTTTCTTT. This chain joins TRBV6-5 and TRBJ1-1; D gene uncertain. The CDR3 runs 11 residues. V was clipped by 3 bases and J by 11 bases, with 10 bases between them. Germline-derived CDR1 and CDR2 are MNHEY and SVGAGI.

In this sample, this clonotype turned up a few times. At one boundary the junction diverges from the germline segment, which might be a read error. The rearrangement joins TRBV7-6 to TRBJ2-1; D assignment may be TRBD1 or TRBD2 (6 bases each). The CDR3 has 17 residues. Germline V gives CDR1 SGHVS, CDR2 FNYEAQ. The CDR3 loop reads CTSSLRRGGSSYNEQFF. The CDR3 DNA follows: TGTACCAGCAGCTTACGCAGGGGAGGAAGCTCCTACAATGAGCAGTTCTTC.

The J gene is TRBJ2-3, the V gene TRBV15; D is perhaps TRBD2 (6 bases). From germline, CDR1 is LNHNV and CDR2 YYDKDF (reference sequence). This CDR3 is 14 amino acids long. The V and J ends lost 0 bases and 5 bases respectively, with 9 bases between them. This chain's CDR3 is CATSRDRAGDTQYF. The CDR3, as DNA: TGTGCCACCAGCAGAGATCGAGCGGGAGATACGCAGTATTTT.

This clonotype was counted between two and nine times. The junction shows a germline mismatch at one end, possibly a read error. The rearrangement joins TRBV28 to TRBJ2-5; D possibly corresponds to TRBD1 (6 bases). Germline loops: CDR1 MDHEN, CDR2 SYDVKM. This CDR3 has 12 amino acids. CDR3 sequence: CASSLGAGEQFF. DNA for the CDR3: TGTGCCAGCAGTTTGGGGGCAGGTGAGCAGTTCTTT.

This clonotype was seen a few times. The chain has TRBV7-2 and TRBJ1-2; D gene ambiguous. The CDR3 runs 12 residues. V lost 3 bases to trimming and J lost 4 bases, with 6 bases between them. Germline assignment: CDR1 SGHTA and CDR2 FQGNSA. The DNA of the CDR3 is TGTGCCAGCAGCTTCGAGAGCTATGGCTACACCTTC. Translating it yields CASSFESYGYTF.

The rearrangement links TRBV7-3 to TRBJ2-7; tentative D call: TRBD2 (5 bases). The V end was cut by 5 bases, the J end by 6 bases, with 14 bases between. This CDR3 has 13 amino acids. CDR1 and CDR2 from the germline V gene are SGHTA and FQGTGA. CDR3 coding DNA: TGTGCCAGCAGCCCCCTCCCAGCGGCCGAGCAGTACTTC. Its protein product is CASSPLPAAEQYF. Filled out from reference TRBV7-3 and TRBJ2-7, the complete variable domain reads GAGVSQTPSNKVTEKGKYVELRCDPISGHTALYWYRQSLGQGPEFLIYFQGTGAADDSGLPNDRFFAVRPEGSVSTLKIQRTERGDSAVYLCASSPLPAAEQYFGPGTRLTVT.

This clonotype appeared a few times. The rearrangement uses TRBV6-2 or TRBV6-3 and TRBJ2-1; 11 bases line up with TRBD2. CDR1 is MNHEY, CDR2 SVGEGT, per germline. The J segment lost 9 bases and the V segment lost 6 bases, leaving 10 bases of the junction unmatched. The CDR3 covers 15 residues. The CDR3 DNA reads as TGTGCCAGCAGACCCCCGGGACTAGCGGTTCCTGAGCAGTTCTTC. Its protein product is CASRPPGLAVPEQFF.

The gene calls are TRBV7-8 and TRBJ2-3; 14 bases fit TRBD2. V lost 5 bases to trimming and J lost 3 bases; unmatched junction nucleotides: 10. The length of the CDR3 is 18 residues. Germline CDR1 is SGHVS and CDR2 is FQNEAQ. DNA for the CDR3: TGTGCCAGCAGCCTTCTCGGGACTAGCGGGAGTGGTACAGATACGCAGTATTTT. It translates to CASSLLGTSGSGTDTQYF.

This clonotype was observed a few times. This chain joins TRBV3-1 and TRBJ1-2; D is unresolved. The V gene's germline CDR1 is LGHDT and CDR2 YNNKEL (reference sequence). The CDR3 covers 16 residues. The V end was cut by 0 bases, the J end by 0 bases, with 11 bases between. For the CDR3, the DNA is TGTGCCAGCAGCCAAGATGGGCATGTTCCTAACTATGGCTACACCTTC. It is translated as CASSQDGHVPNYGYTF.

The chain's CDR3 is CASSPGATGELFF. The CDR3 DNA reads TGTGCCAGCTCACCAGGGGCCACCGGGGAGCTGTTTTTT. The genes are TRBV18 and TRBJ2-2, with a possible D match to TRBD1 (5 bases). Germline V CDR1 and CDR2: KGHSH, LQKENI. V lost 2 bases, J lost 4 bases, and 5 bases lay in between. The CDR3 contains 13 residues.

This clonotype was detected only a few times. The rearrangement joins TRBV18 to TRBJ2-5, with TRBD2 matching 9 bases. CDR1 and CDR2 (germline): KGHSH, LQKENI. The CDR3 runs 16 residues. With 3 bases clipped from V and 4 bases from J, the junction kept 9 bases outside the gene matches. Written as DNA, the CDR3 is TGTGCCAGCTCACCGGCTCTAGCGGGGCTTGGAGAGACCCAGTACTTC. This gives the protein CASSPALAGLGETQYF. The entire variable domain, with the rest obtained from reference TRBV18 and TRBJ2-5, is as follows: NAGVMQNPRHLVRRRGQEARLRCSPMKGHSHVYWYRQLPEEGLKFMVYLQKENIIDESGMPKERFSAEFPKEGPSILRIQQVVRGDSAAYFCASSPALAGLGETQYFGPGTRLLVL.

A few counts support this clonotype. J is TRBJ1-1 and V is TRBV4-1; D is possibly TRBD1 (5 bases). The germline V gene has CDR1 MGHRA and CDR2 YSYEKL. The V end lost 0 bases, the J end lost 5 bases, and 34 bases lay between the germline ends. The CDR3 is 22 amino acids. In DNA, the CDR3 is TGCGCCAGCAGCCAAGAAAGAGGATCACTTTTCTTAGACAGTTTTTACGGTACTGAAGCTTTCTTT. The encoded protein is CASSQERGSLFLDSFYGTEAFF.

This chain uses TRBV6-2 or TRBV6-3 with TRBJ2-2; TRBD1 aligns across 7 bases. Germline-derived CDR1 and CDR2 are MNHEY and SVGEGT. CDR3 length equals 15 residues. With 8 bases clipped from V and 8 bases from J, the junction kept 14 bases outside the gene matches. The CDR3 DNA reads TGTGCCAGCCGCTGGGGACAGCTTAATTCAGGGGAGCTGTTTTTT. Translating gives CASRWGQLNSGELFF.

This clonotype turned up a few times. The CDR3 DNA is TGTGCCAGCAGCCACCTTACAGGGGAGGGCCTGAGCTCTGGGGCCAACGTCCTGACTTTC. Translation gives CASSHLTGEGLSSGANVLTF. The rearrangement links TRBV14 to TRBJ2-6; either TRBD1 or TRBD2 may supply D (7 bases each). V was clipped by 3 bases and J by 0 bases, with 21 bases between them. Germline V lookup: CDR1 SGHDN, CDR2 FVKESK. This CDR3 contains 20 residues. The whole variable domain, filled in from reference TRBV14 and TRBJ2-6, reads EAGVTQFPSHSVIEKGQTVTLRCDPISGHDNLYWYRRVMGKEIKFLLHFVKESKQDESGMPNNRFLAERTGGTYSTLKVQPAELEDSGVYFCASSHLTGEGLSSGANVLTFGAGSRLTVL.

This clonotype has more than one count but fewer than ten. The CDR3 bases are TGTGCCAGCAGCTCCACGGGGGATCCCTACAATGAGCAGTTCTTC. Its translation is CASSSTGDPYNEQFF. The V call is TRBV7-2, the J call TRBJ2-1; tentative D call: TRBD2 (6 bases). CDR1 is SGHTA, CDR2 FQGNSA, per germline. Trimming pared 4 bases from V and 2 bases from J, leaving 12 bases between. This CDR3 region has 15 residues.